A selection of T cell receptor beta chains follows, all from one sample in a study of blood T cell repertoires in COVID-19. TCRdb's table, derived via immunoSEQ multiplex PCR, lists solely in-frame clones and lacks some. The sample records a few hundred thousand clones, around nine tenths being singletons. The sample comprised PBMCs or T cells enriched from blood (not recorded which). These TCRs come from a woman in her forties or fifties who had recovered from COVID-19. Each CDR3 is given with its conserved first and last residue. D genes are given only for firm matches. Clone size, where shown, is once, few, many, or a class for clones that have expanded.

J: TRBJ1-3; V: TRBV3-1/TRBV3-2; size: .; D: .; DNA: TGTGCCAGCAGCCCTTCGGACAGCTCGCTGGGAAACACCATATATTTT; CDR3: CASSPSDSSLGNTIYF
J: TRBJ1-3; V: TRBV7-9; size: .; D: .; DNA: TGTGCCAGCAGCCCTAGTCCGTTTACCATATATTTT; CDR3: CASSPSPFTIYF
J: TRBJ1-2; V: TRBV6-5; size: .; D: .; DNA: TGTGCCAGCATCGACTCTTATAACTATGGCTACACCTTC; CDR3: CASIDSYNYGYTF
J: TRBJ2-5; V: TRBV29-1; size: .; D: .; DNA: TGCAGCGCCCACGCCGGAGTGCAGGGGAGGGCCCAGTACTTC; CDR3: CSAHAGVQGRAQYF
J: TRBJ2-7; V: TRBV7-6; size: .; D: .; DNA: TGTGCCAGCAGCTTACGGCATCAGGGCGAGCAGTACTTC; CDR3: CASSLRHQGEQYF
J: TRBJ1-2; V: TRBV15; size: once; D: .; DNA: TGTGCCACCAGCTTGGGAGTGGGCTATGGCTACACCTTC; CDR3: CATSLGVGYGYTF
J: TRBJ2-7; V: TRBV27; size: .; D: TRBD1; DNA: TGTGCCACTCACCGTACAGGGGGCGCGTACGAGCAGTACTTC; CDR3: CATHRTGGAYEQYF
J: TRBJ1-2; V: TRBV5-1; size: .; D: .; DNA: TGCGCCAGCAGCTTGGACGCCTCAGGTGGCTATGGCTACACCTTC; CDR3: CASSLDASGGYGYTF
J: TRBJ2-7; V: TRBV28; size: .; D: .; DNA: TGTGCCAGCAGTTTATTCGGGTACGAGCAGTACTTC; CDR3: CASSLFGYEQYF
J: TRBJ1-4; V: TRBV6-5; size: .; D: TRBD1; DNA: TGTGCCAGCAGTCCGGACAGGGACGAAAAACTGTTTTTT; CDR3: CASSPDRDEKLFF
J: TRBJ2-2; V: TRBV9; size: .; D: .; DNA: TGTGCCAGCAGCGTAGAAGAGGGTGTTAACACCGGGGAGCTGTTTTTT; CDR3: CASSVEEGVNTGELFF
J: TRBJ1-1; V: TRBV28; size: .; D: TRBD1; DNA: TGTGCCAGCAGCGTACCAGGGGGCCCAGGGACTGAAGCTTTCTTT; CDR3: CASSVPGGPGTEAFF
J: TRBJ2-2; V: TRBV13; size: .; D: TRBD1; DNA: TGTGCCAGCAGCTCCTCGGACAGGCCGAACACCGGGGAGCTGTTTTTT; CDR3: CASSSSDRPNTGELFF
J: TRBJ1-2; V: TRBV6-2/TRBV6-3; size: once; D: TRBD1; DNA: TGTGCCAGCAGTCCGACAGGGTACGGCTACACCTTC; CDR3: CASSPTGYGYTF
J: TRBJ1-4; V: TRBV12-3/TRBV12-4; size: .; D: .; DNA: TGTGCCAGCAGTTCGTCCACTAGGGAAAAACTGTTTTTT; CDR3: CASSSSTREKLFF
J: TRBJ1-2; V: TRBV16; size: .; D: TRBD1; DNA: TGTGCCAGCAGCCCGGGGGACAGGGTACTCTATGGCTACACCTTC; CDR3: CASSPGDRVLYGYTF
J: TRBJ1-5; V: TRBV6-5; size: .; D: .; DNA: TGTGCCAGCAGTTACTCAGGGGGAGGCAATCAGCCCCAGCATTTT; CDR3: CASSYSGGGNQPQHF
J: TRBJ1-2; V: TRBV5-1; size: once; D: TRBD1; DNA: TGCGCCAGCAGCTTGAATATGCAGGGGGAGGGCTACACCTTC; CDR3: CASSLNMQGEGYTF
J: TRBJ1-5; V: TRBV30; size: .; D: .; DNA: TGTGCCTGGAGTCCAGGGAATAATCAGCCCCAGCATTTT; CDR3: CAWSPGNNQPQHF
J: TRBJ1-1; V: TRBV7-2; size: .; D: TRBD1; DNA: TGTGCCAGCACCTGGACAGGGGCGAACACTGAAGCTTTCTTT; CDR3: CASTWTGANTEAFF
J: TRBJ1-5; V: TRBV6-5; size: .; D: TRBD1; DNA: TGTGCCAGCAGAGGACAGGGATACAATCAGCCCCAGCATTTT; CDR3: CASRGQGYNQPQHF
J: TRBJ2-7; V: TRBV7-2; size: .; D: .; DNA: TGTGCCAGCAGCGTGAACTATTATTACGAGCAGTACTTC; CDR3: CASSVNYYYEQYF
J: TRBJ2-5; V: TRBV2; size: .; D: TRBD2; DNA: TGTGCCAGCAGTGGTTCTGTGGTAGCGGGGGGGTCCGCAGAGACCCAGTACTTC; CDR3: CASSGSVVAGGSAETQYF
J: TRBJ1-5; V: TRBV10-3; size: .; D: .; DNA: TGTGCCATCAGTGCGCGCGATCAGCCCCAGCATTTT; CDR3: CAISARDQPQHF
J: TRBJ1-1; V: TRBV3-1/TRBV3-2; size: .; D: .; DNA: TGTGCCAGCAGCCAAGTAGACACAACTGAAGCTTTCTTT; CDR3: CASSQVDTTEAFF
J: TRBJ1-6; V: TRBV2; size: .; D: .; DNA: TGTGCCAGCAGACCGCAGGGCTTGCGAAATTCACCCCTCCACTTT; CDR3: CASRPQGLRNSPLHF
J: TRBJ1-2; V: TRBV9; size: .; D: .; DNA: TGTGCCAGCAGCGTAGGGTCTGACAGAAGCTATGGCTACACCTTC; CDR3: CASSVGSDRSYGYTF
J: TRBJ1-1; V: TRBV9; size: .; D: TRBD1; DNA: TGTGCCAGCAGCGTAGCGGACAGGAGAAAAGACGAAGCTTTCTTT; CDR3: CASSVADRRKDEAFF
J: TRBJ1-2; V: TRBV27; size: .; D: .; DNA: TGTGCCAGCAGATTGACTTCCGGCTATGGCTACACCTTC; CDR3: CASRLTSGYGYTF
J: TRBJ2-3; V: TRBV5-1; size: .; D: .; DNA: TGCGCCAGCAGCTTAATTGTGAGGGGGGGCACCACAGATACGCAGTATTTT; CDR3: CASSLIVRGGTTDTQYF
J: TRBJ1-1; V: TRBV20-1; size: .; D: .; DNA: TGCAGTGCTAGTCGTCGTCAGATGAACACTGAAGCTTTCTTT; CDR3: CSASRRQMNTEAFF
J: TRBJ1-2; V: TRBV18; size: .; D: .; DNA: TGTGCCAGCTCACCAACGGACAGCACTGGCTACACCTTC; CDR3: CASSPTDSTGYTF
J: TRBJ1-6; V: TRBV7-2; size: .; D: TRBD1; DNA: TGTGCCAGCAGCTTATATGGCAGGGGGCGCCCTAATTCACCCCTCCACTTT; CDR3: CASSLYGRGRPNSPLHF
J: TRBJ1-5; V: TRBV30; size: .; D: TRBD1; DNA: TGTGCCTGGAGTGTGGGACAGGGGAGAAATCAGCCCCAGCATTTT; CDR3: CAWSVGQGRNQPQHF
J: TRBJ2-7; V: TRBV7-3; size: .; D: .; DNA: TGTGCCAGCAGCTTAAGTCCCAGGGACGAGCAGTACTTC; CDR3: CASSLSPRDEQYF
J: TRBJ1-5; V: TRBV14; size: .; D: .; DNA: TGTGCCAGCAGCCACCCTATGTGGTCCGGGGAGGGCAATCAGCCCCAGCATTTT; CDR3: CASSHPMWSGEGNQPQHF
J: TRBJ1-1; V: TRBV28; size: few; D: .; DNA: TGTGCCAGTACAGGATTTTGGCGGAGGAACACTGAAGCTTTCTTT; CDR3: CASTGFWRRNTEAFF
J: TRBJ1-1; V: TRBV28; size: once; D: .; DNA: TGTGCCAGCAGTTTTATTAGCGGGAGATTTGAAGCTTTCTTT; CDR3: CASSFISGRFEAFF
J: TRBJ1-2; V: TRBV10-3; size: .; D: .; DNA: TGTGCCATCAGAAGGGACCTTCTAGGGGGCTATGGCTACACCTTC; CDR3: CAIRRDLLGGYGYTF
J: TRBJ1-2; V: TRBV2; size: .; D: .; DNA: TGTGCCAGCGATAGACAGAGAGCTAACTATGGCTACACCTTC; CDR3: CASDRQRANYGYTF
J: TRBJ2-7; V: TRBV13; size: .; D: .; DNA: TGTGCCAGCAGCTTGGGCAGCTCCTACGAGCAGTACTTC; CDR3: CASSLGSSYEQYF